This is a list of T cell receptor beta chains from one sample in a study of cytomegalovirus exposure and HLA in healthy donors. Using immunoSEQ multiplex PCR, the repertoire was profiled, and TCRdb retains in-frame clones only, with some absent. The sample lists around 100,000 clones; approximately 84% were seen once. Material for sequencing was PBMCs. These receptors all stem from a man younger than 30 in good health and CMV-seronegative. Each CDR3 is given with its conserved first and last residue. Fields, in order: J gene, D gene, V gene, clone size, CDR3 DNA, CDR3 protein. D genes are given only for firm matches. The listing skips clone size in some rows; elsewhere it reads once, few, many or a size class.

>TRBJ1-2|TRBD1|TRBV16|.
TGTGCCAGCAGCCCAAGTAATAGGGGGCATGATGGCTACACCTTC
CASSPSNRGHDGYTF
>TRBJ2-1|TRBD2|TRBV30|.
TGTGCCTGGAGTGCACTAGCGTCCAATGAGCAGTTCTTC
CAWSALASNEQFF
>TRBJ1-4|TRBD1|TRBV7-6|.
TGTGCCAGCAGCCTACTAACAGGGGGCCCAAATGAAAAACTGTTTTTT
CASSLLTGGPNEKLFF
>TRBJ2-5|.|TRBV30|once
TGTGCCTGGAACATGTGGACTCCTACAGAGACCCAGTACTTC
CAWNMWTPTETQYF
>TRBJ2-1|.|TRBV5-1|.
TGCGCCAGCAGCTTGATAAATGAGCAGTTCTTC
CASSLINEQFF
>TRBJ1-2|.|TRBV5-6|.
TGTGCCAGCAGCTTAACGACAGGCCAGAGGGGCTACACCTTC
CASSLTTGQRGYTF
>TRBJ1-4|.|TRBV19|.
TGTGCCAGTAGTACCGCGGGACCTTCTTTATCGACTAATGAAAAACTGTTTTTT
CASSTAGPSLSTNEKLFF
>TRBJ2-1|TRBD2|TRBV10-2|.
TGCGCCAGCAGTGATGGGGGGAGGGCGGGGGAGCAGTTCTTC
CASSDGGRAGEQFF
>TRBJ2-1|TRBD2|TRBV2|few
TGTGCCAGCAGGGGGACTAGCGGGGCATCCTACAATGAGCAGTTCTTC
CASRGTSGASYNEQFF
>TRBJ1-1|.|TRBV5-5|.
TGTGCCAGCAGCTTGTACCAAGAGGTCTCTACTGAAGCTTTCTTT
CASSLYQEVSTEAFF
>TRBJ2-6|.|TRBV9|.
TGTGCCAGCAGCGTAGAGCTTGGGGCGACCGACCGAGCTGGGGCCAACGTCCTGACTTTC
CASSVELGATDRAGANVLTF
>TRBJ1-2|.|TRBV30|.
TGTGCCTGGAGTGTACTCCCAGGGTCAGGCTACACCTTC
CAWSVLPGSGYTF
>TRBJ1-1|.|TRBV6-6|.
TGTGCCAGCAGTATGAACAGGGACACTGAAGCTTTCTTT
CASSMNRDTEAFF
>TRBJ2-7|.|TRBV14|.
TGTGCCAGCAGCCTTCTCGGGAAGAGCTCCTACGAGCAGTACTTC
CASSLLGKSSYEQYF
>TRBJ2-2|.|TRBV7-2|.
TGTGCCAGCAGCTTAGAAGCACTAGGCACCGGGGAGCTGTTTTTT
CASSLEALGTGELFF
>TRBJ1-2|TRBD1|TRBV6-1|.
TGTGCCACACAGGGGGCGGGTGGCTACACCTTC
CATQGAGGYTF
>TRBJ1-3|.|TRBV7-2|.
TGTGCCAGCAGCTTAGGCACAGTGTCTGGAAACACCATATATTTT
CASSLGTVSGNTIYF
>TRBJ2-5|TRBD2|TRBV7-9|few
TGTGCCAGCAGCTCTAGCCCGGGGGGGAACCAAGAGACCCAGTACTTC
CASSSSPGGNQETQYF
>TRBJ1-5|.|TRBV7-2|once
TGTGCCAGCAGCTTAGATCTGTGGGCAAGGCAGCCCCAGCATTTT
CASSLDLWARQPQHF
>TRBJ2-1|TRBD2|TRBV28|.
TGTGCCAGCAAGGCTCTAGCGGGATGGGATGAGCAGTTCTTC
CASKALAGWDEQFF
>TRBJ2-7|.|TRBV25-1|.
TGTGCCAGCAGTGAGCACCACTCCATGGCGGGGGAGCAGTACTTC
CASSEHHSMAGEQYF
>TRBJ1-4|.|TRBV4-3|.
TGCGCCAGCAGCCTCGGCACTCCAGGGTTGGGGGAAAAACTGTTTTTT
CASSLGTPGLGEKLFF
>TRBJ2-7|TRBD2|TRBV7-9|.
TGTGCCAGCAGCCCACGGACTAGTTGGGAGCAGTACTTC
CASSPRTSWEQYF
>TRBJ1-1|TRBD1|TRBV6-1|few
TGTGCCGGAAGAGAGGAGGACAGGCTGAACACTGAAGCTTTCTTT
CAGREEDRLNTEAFF
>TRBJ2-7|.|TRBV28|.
TGTGCCAGCAGTCACGCAGGGGACCTCTACGAGCAGTACTTC
CASSHAGDLYEQYF
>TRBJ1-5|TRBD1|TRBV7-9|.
TGTGCCAGCAGCTTACAGGGGGGCCGGGAGCCCCAGCATTTT
CASSLQGGREPQHF
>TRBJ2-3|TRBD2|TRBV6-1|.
TGTGCCAGCAGGACCGGGGGGGATACGCAGTATTTT
CASRTGGDTQYF
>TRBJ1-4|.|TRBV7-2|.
TGTGCCAGCAGCCCACCAGGGGCAACTAATGAAAAACTGTTTTTT
CASSPPGATNEKLFF
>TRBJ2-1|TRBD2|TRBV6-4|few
TGTGCCAGCAGTGACGGTCTAGCGGGAGGCGATGAGCAGTTCTTC
CASSDGLAGGDEQFF
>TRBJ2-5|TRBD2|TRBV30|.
TGTGCCTGGAGTCGGCTAGCGGGAGGGTCCCGAGAGACCCAGTACTTC
CAWSRLAGGSRETQYF
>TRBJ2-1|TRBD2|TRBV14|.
TGTGCCAGCAGCCATGGCGGGAGCTCCTACAATGAGCAGTTCTTC
CASSHGGSSYNEQFF
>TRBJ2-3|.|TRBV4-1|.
TGCGCCAGCAGCCAAGATGACCGGGGCACAGATACGCAGTATTTT
CASSQDDRGTDTQYF